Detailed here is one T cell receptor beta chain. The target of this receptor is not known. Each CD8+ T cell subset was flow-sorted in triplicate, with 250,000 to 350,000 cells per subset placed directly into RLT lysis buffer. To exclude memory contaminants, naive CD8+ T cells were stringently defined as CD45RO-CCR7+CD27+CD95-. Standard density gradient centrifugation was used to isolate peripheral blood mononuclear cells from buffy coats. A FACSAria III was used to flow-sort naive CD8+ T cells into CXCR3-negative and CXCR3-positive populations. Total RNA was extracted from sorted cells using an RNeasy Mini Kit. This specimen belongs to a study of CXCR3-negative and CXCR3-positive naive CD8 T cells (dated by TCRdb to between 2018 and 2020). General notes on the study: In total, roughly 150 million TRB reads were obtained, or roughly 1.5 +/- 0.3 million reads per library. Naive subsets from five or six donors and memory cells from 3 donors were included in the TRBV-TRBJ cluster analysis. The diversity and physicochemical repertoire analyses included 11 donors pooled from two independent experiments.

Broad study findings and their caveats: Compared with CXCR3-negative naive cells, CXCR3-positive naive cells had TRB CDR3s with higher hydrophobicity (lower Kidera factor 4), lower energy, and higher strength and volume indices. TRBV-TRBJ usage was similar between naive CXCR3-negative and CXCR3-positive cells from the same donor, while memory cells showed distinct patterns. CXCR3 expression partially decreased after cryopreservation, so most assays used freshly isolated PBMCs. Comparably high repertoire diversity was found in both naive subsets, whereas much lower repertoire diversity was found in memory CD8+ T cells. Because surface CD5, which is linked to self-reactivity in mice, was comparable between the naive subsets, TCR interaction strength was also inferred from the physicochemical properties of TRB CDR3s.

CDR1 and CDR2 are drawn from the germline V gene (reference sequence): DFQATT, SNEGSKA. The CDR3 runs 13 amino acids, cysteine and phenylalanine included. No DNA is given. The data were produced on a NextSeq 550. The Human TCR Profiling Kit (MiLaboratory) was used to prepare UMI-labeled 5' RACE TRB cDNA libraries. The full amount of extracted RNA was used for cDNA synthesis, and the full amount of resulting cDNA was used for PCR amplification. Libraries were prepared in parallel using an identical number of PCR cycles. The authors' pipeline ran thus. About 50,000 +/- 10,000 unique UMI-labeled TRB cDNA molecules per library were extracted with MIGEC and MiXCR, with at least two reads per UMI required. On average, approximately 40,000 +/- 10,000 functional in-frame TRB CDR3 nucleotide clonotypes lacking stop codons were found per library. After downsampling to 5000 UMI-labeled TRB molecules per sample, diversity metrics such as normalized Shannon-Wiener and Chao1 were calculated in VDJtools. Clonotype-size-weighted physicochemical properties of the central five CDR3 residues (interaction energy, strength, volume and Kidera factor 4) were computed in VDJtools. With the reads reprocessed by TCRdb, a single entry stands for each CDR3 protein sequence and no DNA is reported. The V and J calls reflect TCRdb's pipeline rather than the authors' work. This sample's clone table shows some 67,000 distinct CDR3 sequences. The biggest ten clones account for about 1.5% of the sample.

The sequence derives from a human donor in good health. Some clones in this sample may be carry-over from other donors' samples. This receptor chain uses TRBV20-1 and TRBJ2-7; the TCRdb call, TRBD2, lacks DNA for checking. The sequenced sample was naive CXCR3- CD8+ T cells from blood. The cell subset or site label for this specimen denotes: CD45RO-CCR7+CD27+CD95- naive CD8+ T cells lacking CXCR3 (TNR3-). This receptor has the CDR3 CSAKRAAGHEQYF.